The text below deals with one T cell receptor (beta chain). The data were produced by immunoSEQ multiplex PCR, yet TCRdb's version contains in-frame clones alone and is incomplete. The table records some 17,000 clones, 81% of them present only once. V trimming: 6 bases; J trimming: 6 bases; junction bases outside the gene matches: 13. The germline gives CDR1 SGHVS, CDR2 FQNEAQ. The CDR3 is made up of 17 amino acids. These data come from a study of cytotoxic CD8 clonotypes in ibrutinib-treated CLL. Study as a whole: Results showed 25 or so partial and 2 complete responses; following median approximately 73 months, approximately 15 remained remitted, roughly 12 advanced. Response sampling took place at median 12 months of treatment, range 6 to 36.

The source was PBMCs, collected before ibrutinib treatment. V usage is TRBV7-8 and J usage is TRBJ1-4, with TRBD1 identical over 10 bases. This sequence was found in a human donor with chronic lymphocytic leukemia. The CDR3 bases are TGTGCCAGCAGTTTGGACAGGGGGATGCAGTCGTATGAAAAACTGTTTTTT. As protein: CASSLDRGMQSYEKLFF.